One and the same sample provided the 22 T cell receptor beta chains below, sequenced in a study of blood T cell repertoires in COVID-19. Profiled with immunoSEQ multiplex PCR; TCRdb holds only in-frame clones, not every one. Altogether about 290,000 clones are present, over 80% being singletons, with the ten largest covering around 4%. Input material: peripheral blood. The receptors come from a woman in her forties or fifties with active or convalescent COVID-19.

This sequence joins TRBV24-1 and TRBJ1-4; 7 bases line up with TRBD1. Germline assignment: CDR1 KGHDR and CDR2 SFDVKD. Losses at the gene ends were 5 bases for V and 3 bases for J; bases not matched to a gene: 17. The CDR3 consists of 19 residues. CDR3 DNA sequence: TGTGCCACCAGTGGGTTTAGTGAGGGGGCTCTTGTAGCTAATGAAAAACTGTTTTTT. Protein sequence: CATSGFSEGALVANEKLFF.

This chain joins TRBV30 and TRBJ2-2; 7 bases match TRBD2. Germline V gives CDR1 GTSNPN, CDR2 SVGIG (reference sequence). CDR3 size: 13 residues. The ends lost 3 bases at V and 7 bases at J; junction bases unmatched: 5. DNA for the CDR3: TGTGCCTGGAGCACGTGGGAGGGCGGGGAGCTGTTTTTT. Translation gives CAWSTWEGGELFF. Full variable domain (missing parts from reference TRBV30 and TRBJ2-2): SQTIHQWPATLVQPVGSPLSLECTVEGTSNPNLYWYRQAAGRGLQLLFYSVGIGQISSEVPQNLSASRPQDRQFILSSKKLLLSDSGFYLCAWSTWEGGELFFGEGSRLTVL.

The chain recombines TRBV4-1 with TRBJ2-3; tentatively, D is TRBD2 (6 bases). Germline V gene data show CDR1 as MGHRA and CDR2 as YSYEKL. Trimming shortened V by 1 base and J by 0 bases, and 14 bases separated the two germline ends. This CDR3 region has 17 residues. CDR3: CASSQGMRGGSTDTQYF. The CDR3 DNA is TGCGCCAGCAGCCAAGGAATGCGGGGCGGGAGCACAGATACGCAGTATTTT.

This rearrangement joins TRBV19 to TRBJ1-2; D remains unclear. V lost 8 bases and J 7 bases, leaving 17 bases between the germline ends. From germline, CDR1 is LNHDA and CDR2 SQIVND (reference sequence). CDR3 size: 13 residues. The CDR3 reads CASGSTGWGGYTF. The CDR3 DNA sequence: TGTGCCAGTGGGTCGACGGGATGGGGTGGCTACACCTTC.

The rearrangement uses TRBV6-5 and TRBJ1-1; TRBD1 aligns across 8 bases. The trim removed 7 bases at V and 8 bases at J, leaving 3 bases unmatched. The CDR3 has 11 amino acids. CDR1 and CDR2 from the germline V gene are MNHEY and SVGAGI. In DNA form, the CDR3 reads TGTGCCAGCACGGGACAGGCGGAAGCTTTCTTT. Translation gives CASTGQAEAFF.

This sequence joins TRBV30 and TRBJ1-1; 7 positions agree with TRBD1. Germline V lookup: CDR1 GTSNPN, CDR2 SVGIG (reference sequence). CDR3 length: 14 residues. With 0 bases clipped from V and 10 bases from J, the junction kept 11 bases outside the gene matches. The CDR3 DNA is TGTGCCTGGAGTGTAGAACAGGGGTTGGGTGGAGCTTTCTTT. Translation: CAWSVEQGLGGAFF.

The chain uses TRBV4-2 and TRBJ1-5; D unresolved. The CDR3 contains 17 residues. V lost 0 bases to trimming and J lost 6 bases, with 18 bases between them. Germline CDR1 LGHNA, CDR2 YNFKEQ. As DNA, the CDR3 is TGTGCCAGCAGCCAAGAGAGGGCAGGCAGGACCCCTCAGCCCCAGCATTTT. Translation: CASSQERAGRTPQPQHF.

The gene calls are TRBV3-1 (or the pseudogene TRBV3-2) and TRBJ2-1, with TRBD2 matching over 7 bases. V lost 0 bases to trimming and J lost 4 bases; unmatched junction nucleotides: 3. CDR1 is LGHDT and CDR2 is YNNKEL in the germline V gene (reference sequence). The CDR3 runs 15 residues. CDR3 region: CASSQDAGEYNEQFF. The CDR3 DNA sequence: TGTGCCAGCAGCCAAGATGCGGGGGAGTACAATGAGCAGTTCTTC.

The rearrangement uses TRBV4-1 and TRBJ1-5; 7 bases align to TRBD1. The trim removed 6 bases at V and 7 bases at J, leaving 12 bases unmatched. This CDR3 has 15 amino acids. Looked up from germline, CDR1 is MGHRA and CDR2 is YSYEKL. The CDR3: CASSPFTGDLQPQHF. The CDR3 DNA is TGCGCCAGCAGTCCCTTTACAGGGGACTTACAGCCCCAGCATTTT.

The rearrangement links TRBV4-1 to TRBJ2-1, with TRBD1 as a possible D gene (6 bases). Trimming took 4 bases from V and 5 from J, leaving 12 bases between them. The germline V gene has CDR1 MGHRA and CDR2 YSYEKL. CDR3 size: 14 residues. The CDR3 DNA is TGCGCCAGCAGCCGTGGACAGAGCGACAATGAGCAGTTCTTC. Translating gives CASSRGQSDNEQFF.

This clone was detected only a few times. V is TRBV5-1 and J is TRBJ2-5; 7 bases map to TRBD1. CDR1 is SGHRS, CDR2 YFSETQ, per germline. Trimming removed 4 bases from V and 5 bases from J; junction bases left unmatched: 17. The CDR3 extends over 17 amino acids. The CDR3 bases are TGCGCCAGCAGCCCCTTAGACAGGGCCGACGGTGGGGAGACCCAGTACTTC. Translated, it gives CASSPLDRADGGETQYF.

CDR3: CASARLLYEQYF. CDR3 nucleotide sequence: TGTGCCAGCGCTCGCCTGCTATACGAGCAGTACTTC. The chain is built from TRBV7-9 and TRBJ2-7, with unresolved D. The CDR3 length is 12 residues. With 8 bases removed from V and 4 bases from J, the gap between germline ends came to 12 bases. Germline assignment: CDR1 SEHNR and CDR2 FQNEAQ (reference sequence).

The gene calls are TRBV2 and TRBJ2-7, with unresolved D. The CDR3 spans 11 residues. Germline loops: CDR1 SNHLY, CDR2 FYNNEI. Trimming left V 8 bases short and J 7 bases short, with 12 bases between. This CDR3 is CASSIVEEQYF. The CDR3 DNA follows: TGTGCCAGCTCGATTGTAGAGGAGCAGTACTTC.

The chain is built from TRBV11-3 and TRBJ2-1; 8 bases are a match to TRBD1. Germline V gene sequence: CDR1 SGHNT, CDR2 YENEEA. V dropped 3 bases and J dropped 5; count of bases not matched to a gene: 0. The CDR3 spans 13 residues. This CDR3 is CASSFRGHNEQFF. CDR3 DNA: TGTGCCAGCAGCTTCAGGGGGCACAATGAGCAGTTCTTC.

The chain uses TRBV6-5 and TRBJ1-1, with D possibly TRBD1 on 6 matching bases. Looked up from germline, CDR1 is MNHEY and CDR2 is SVGAGI. This CDR3 is 14 amino acids long. Trimming removed 5 bases at V and 1 base at J, with 11 bases between. CDR3 amino acids: CASSRTGTNTEAFF. CDR3 sequence (DNA): TGTGCCAGCAGTCGCACAGGGACGAACACTGAAGCTTTCTTT.

The rearrangement uses TRBV4-1 and TRBJ2-3; TRBD2 matches at 12 bases. CDR1 is MGHRA and CDR2 is YSYEKL in the germline V gene. This CDR3 has 19 amino acids. V lost 3 bases to trimming and J lost 8 bases; unmatched junction nucleotides: 18. In nucleotides, the CDR3 is TGCGCCAGCAGCCAGGCTAGCGGGAGGGCTCTTAATTTCCCTGCTACGCAGTATTTT. Its translation: CASSQASGRALNFPATQYF.

The rearrangement joins TRBV9 to TRBJ2-7, with D unclear. The length of the CDR3 is 14 residues. Germline V gene sequence: CDR1 SGDLS, CDR2 YYNGEE. V lost 2 bases and J 2 bases, leaving 11 bases between the germline ends. Here the CDR3 reads CASSVIAQTYEQYF. For the CDR3, the DNA is TGTGCCAGCAGCGTTATAGCCCAGACCTACGAGCAGTACTTC.

This clone was detected only once. V is TRBV19 and J is TRBJ2-5, with 7 positions matching TRBD2. Germline CDR1 LNHDA, CDR2 SQIVND (reference sequence). Trimming took 7 bases from V and 2 from J; bases not matched to a gene: 10. The CDR3 is 15 amino acids. The CDR3: CASTDLGGTQETQYF. CDR3 sequence (DNA): TGTGCCAGTACCGATTTGGGGGGGACTCAAGAGACCCAGTACTTC.

This sequence joins TRBV6-5 and TRBJ2-6; TRBD1 might be the D (5 bases). Per germline, CDR1 MNHEY and CDR2 SVGAGI. This CDR3 comprises 15 residues. The V and J ends lost 0 bases and 4 bases respectively, with 7 bases between them. CDR3 DNA sequence: TGTGCCAGCAGTTACTCAGGGGCCGGGGCCAACGTCCTGACTTTC. Its protein is CASSYSGAGANVLTF.

The rearrangement uses TRBV3-1 (or the pseudogene TRBV3-2) and TRBJ2-1, with D perhaps matching TRBD1 (6 bases). V was cut by 4 bases and J by 4 bases, with 20 bases left in between. CDR3 length: 17 residues. CDR1 and CDR2 from the germline V gene are LGHDT and YNNKEL (reference sequence). The CDR3 is CASSPYQPGHHYNEQFF. CDR3 nucleotides: TGTGCCAGCAGCCCCTACCAACCGGGACATCATTACAATGAGCAGTTCTTC.

The chain combines TRBV12-5 with TRBJ1-2; D is possibly TRBD1 (6 bases). Germline CDR1 and CDR2: LGHNT and FRNRAP. The CDR3 consists of 12 residues. Trimming took off 5 bases at V and 5 bases at J, with 9 bases between the two ends. The chain's CDR3 is CASGTTGYGYTF. The CDR3 DNA follows: TGTGCTAGTGGTACCACAGGGTATGGCTACACCTTC.

The J gene is TRBJ2-5, the V gene TRBV7-2; 8 nucleotides align to TRBD2. V was pared by 2 bases and J by 4 bases, with 18 bases of the junction left unmatched. This CDR3 has 19 residues. CDR1 and CDR2 (germline): SGHTA, FQGNSA. For the CDR3, the DNA is TGTGCCAGCAGCTTACTTATAGCGGGACCTTTAGTGAGCCGAGAGACCCAGTACTTC. Residues: CASSLLIAGPLVSRETQYF.